The next 23 T cell receptor beta chains were all read from a single sample in a study of cytomegalovirus exposure and HLA in healthy donors. PCR used 60 Vbeta primers and 13 Jbeta primers. The data were produced by immunoSEQ multiplex PCR, yet TCRdb's version contains in-frame clones alone and is incomplete. The profile shows fewer than 100,000 clones, less than 70% of them singletons. The sequencing sample was made of PBMCs. The receptors derive from a female donor in good health and CMV-seronegative.

The V and J genes are TRBV7-8 and TRBJ2-5; TRBD1 is a possible D gene (7 bases). The CDR3 loop spans 14 amino acids. Germline V gene sequence: CDR1 SGHVS, CDR2 FQNEAQ. The germline V and J ends were trimmed by 1 base and 5 bases, with 11 bases remaining between them. CDR3 loop: CASSLGGTVETQYF. CDR3 nucleotides: TGTGCCAGCAGCTTAGGCGGGACAGTCGAGACCCAGTACTTC.

The rearrangement links TRBV6-6 to TRBJ1-5; perhaps TRBD1 as D (5 bases). Trimming left V 4 bases short and J 5 bases short, with 12 bases between. Germline V gene sequence: CDR1 MNHNY, CDR2 SVGAGI (reference sequence). CDR3 length: 14 residues. This CDR3 is CASSWGGNDQPQHF. The CDR3 DNA reads TGTGCCAGCAGTTGGGGGGGGAACGATCAGCCCCAGCATTTT.

This sequence joins TRBV9 and TRBJ2-7; 9 nucleotides agree with TRBD2. The V gene end was trimmed by 2 bases and the J gene end by 2 bases; junction bases not matched to a gene: 8. Germline assignment: CDR1 SGDLS and CDR2 YYNGEE. This CDR3 contains 16 residues. The CDR3 is CASSVGTSLGTYEQYF. The CDR3 DNA reads as TGTGCCAGCAGCGTCGGGACTAGCCTCGGGACCTACGAGCAGTACTTC.

This clone appeared a single time. The V and J genes are TRBV18 and TRBJ2-7; D unresolved. V shed 3 bases and J shed 0 bases, with 6 bases lying between them. Germline CDR1 is KGHSH and CDR2 is LQKENI. The CDR3 is 13 residues long. As DNA, the CDR3 is TGTGCCAGCTCACCTTCCCGCTCCTACGAGCAGTACTTC. Amino acids: CASSPSRSYEQYF.

In its sample, this clone was seen a few times. The CDR3 loop reads CASTSGTGPSYEQYF. As DNA, the CDR3 is TGTGCCAGCACCTCCGGGACAGGGCCCTCCTACGAGCAGTACTTC. This chain links TRBV25-1 with TRBJ2-7; 9 nucleotides align to TRBD1. Germline V gene lookup returns CDR1 MGHDK and CDR2 SYGVNS. V dropped 7 bases and J dropped 0; count of bases not matched to a gene: 7. The CDR3 runs to 15 residues.

This chain links TRBV30 with TRBJ2-7; 9 bases map to TRBD1. V shed 2 bases, J shed 2 bases, and the junction held 4 bases outside the gene matches. The V gene's germline CDR1 is GTSNPN and CDR2 SVGIG (reference sequence). This CDR3 comprises 14 residues. CDR3 nucleotides: TGTGCCTGGAGTACGACAGGGGGAGCCTACGAGCAGTACTTC. This gives the protein CAWSTTGGAYEQYF. Full variable domain (missing parts from reference TRBV30 and TRBJ2-7): SQTIHQWPATLVQPVGSPLSLECTVEGTSNPNLYWYRQAAGRGLQLLFYSVGIGQISSEVPQNLSASRPQDRQFILSSKKLLLSDSGFYLCAWSTTGGAYEQYFGPGTRLTVT.

This sequence joins TRBV4-3 and TRBJ2-2; a weak D match, TRBD1 (5 bases). The germline V gene has CDR1 LGHNA and CDR2 YSLEER. V lost 4 bases, J lost 0 bases, and 12 bases lay in between. CDR3 length: 16 residues. The CDR3 sequence is CASSPGYFPNTGELFF. The CDR3 region has the DNA TGCGCCAGCAGCCCAGGGTACTTTCCGAACACCGGGGAGCTGTTTTTT.

The V gene is TRBV7-9, the J gene TRBJ2-5; D perhaps matches TRBD2 (6 bases). This CDR3 is built from 15 residues. Trimming pared 2 bases from V and 2 bases from J, leaving 12 bases between. Germline CDR1 is SEHNR and CDR2 is FQNEAQ (reference sequence). The CDR3 region is CASSLTPGEQETQYF. The CDR3 nucleotides read TGTGCCAGCAGCTTAACACCGGGGGAGCAAGAGACCCAGTACTTC.

The V and J genes are TRBV5-6 and TRBJ1-2, with D possibly TRBD1 on 5 matching bases. The CDR3 has 14 amino acids. In germline, CDR1 is SGHDT, CDR2 YYEEEE. V gave up 3 bases and J gave up 4 bases, with 13 bases separating them. The CDR3 protein is CASSSMGTGYGYTF. Here the CDR3 DNA reads TGTGCCAGCAGCTCGATGGGCACAGGCTATGGCTACACCTTC.

This chain uses TRBV28 with TRBJ2-5; 8 bases line up with TRBD2. CDR1 MDHEN and CDR2 SYDVKM come from the germline V gene. With 3 bases clipped from V and 5 bases from J, the junction kept 5 bases outside the gene matches. The CDR3 has 14 residues. The CDR3 coding sequence is TGTGCCAGCAGTTTTCTAGCGGGCGGGGAGACCCAGTACTTC. Amino acids: CASSFLAGGETQYF.

In this sample, this clone turned up a few times. The V call is TRBV9, the J call TRBJ1-1; 7 bases agree with TRBD1. The CDR3 runs to 14 residues. The germline V gene has CDR1 SGDLS and CDR2 YYNGEE. The trim removed 0 bases at V and 5 bases at J, leaving 4 bases unmatched. Written as DNA, the CDR3 is TGTGCCAGCAGCGTAGGAACAGGGGAGACTGAAGCTTTCTTT. It codes for CASSVGTGETEAFF.

The gene calls are TRBV21-1 and TRBJ1-2. TRBV21-1 is shown as a pseudogene. This CDR3 is 14 amino acids long. The CDR3 DNA is TGTGCCAGCAGCAAGGGGGGGAAATTTTATGGCTACACCTTC. As protein: CASSKGGKFYGYTF.

This clone turned up a few times. The chain combines TRBV7-8 with TRBJ2-7; TRBD2 might be the D (7 bases). Germline values: CDR1 SGHVS, CDR2 FQNEAQ. The CDR3 contains 16 residues. Between the trimmed V and J ends, which lost 4 bases and 4 bases, there was a span of 20 bases. The CDR3: CASSSQGGSGKYEQYF. As DNA, the CDR3 is TGTGCCAGCAGCTCCCAAGGGGGGAGCGGGAAGTACGAGCAGTACTTC.

The rearrangement links TRBV4-3 to TRBJ2-3; D not certain. V was cut by 1 base and J by 3 bases, with 5 bases left in between. This CDR3 spans 13 amino acids. Germline V gives CDR1 LGHNA, CDR2 YSLEER. The CDR3 protein is CASSQGVTDTQYF. The DNA of the CDR3 is TGCGCCAGCAGCCAAGGTGTAACAGATACGCAGTATTTT.

This clone turned up a few times. This chain joins TRBV2 and TRBJ2-5, with TRBD1 matching 9 bases. This CDR3 contains 20 residues. Germline V gene lookup returns CDR1 SNHLY and CDR2 FYNNEI. V shed 3 bases and J 5 bases; nucleotides not matched to a gene: 22. The CDR3 sequence: CASSDRTGVDFWTDGETQYF. The CDR3 DNA reads TGTGCCAGCAGTGATCGGACAGGGGTCGATTTTTGGACGGACGGGGAGACCCAGTACTTC.

This rearrangement joins TRBV13 to TRBJ2-7; tentative D call: TRBD1 (5 bases). This CDR3 contains 13 residues. V shed 2 bases and J shed 3 bases, with 8 bases lying between them. CDR1 is PRHDT, CDR2 FYEKMQ, per germline (reference sequence). The CDR3 coding sequence is TGTGCCAGCAGCTTACAGGGTAGCTACGAGCAGTACTTC. Its translation: CASSLQGSYEQYF.

CDR3 DNA: TGTGCCAGCAGTTCACCGACAGGGGCGGAAACTCCCAATGAGCAGTTCTTC. Protein: CASSSPTGAETPNEQFF. The gene calls are TRBV28 and TRBJ2-1; 8 nucleotides match TRBD1. V lost 4 bases, J lost 6 bases, and 14 bases stayed unmatched. The CDR3 consists of 17 residues. The germline V gene has CDR1 MDHEN and CDR2 SYDVKM.

The genes are TRBV11-1 and TRBJ2-7; 7 positions match TRBD1. V shed 5 bases and J 3 bases; nucleotides not matched to a gene: 7. The CDR3 consists of 14 residues. CDR1 is SGHAT, CDR2 FQDESV, per germline (reference sequence). CDR3 DNA: TGTGCCAGCAGCACGAGACAGGGTTACTACGAGCAGTACTTC. This sequence encodes CASSTRQGYYEQYF.

The chain couples TRBV27 to TRBJ2-7, with D maybe TRBD1 (6 bases). This CDR3 is built from 14 residues. The V gene lost 3 bases and the J gene lost 0 bases, with 9 bases spanning the gap. Germline-derived CDR1 and CDR2 are MNHEY and SMNVEV (reference sequence). This CDR3 reads CASSFKGDSYEQYF. CDR3 bases: TGTGCCAGCAGTTTTAAGGGGGACTCCTACGAGCAGTACTTC.

The chain combines TRBV15 with TRBJ1-4; TRBD1 matches at 7 bases. From germline, CDR1 is LNHNV and CDR2 YYDKDF (reference sequence). The CDR3 runs 15 residues. J gave up 4 bases and V 2 bases, and 4 bases lay outside the gene matches. CDR3 bases: TGTGCCACCAGCAGATCCCCAGGGGGTAATGAAAAACTGTTTTTT. Its protein is CATSRSPGGNEKLFF.

The chain has TRBV7-9 and TRBJ2-5; 10 bases are a match to TRBD2. The length of the CDR3 is 18 residues. Germline CDR1 is SEHNR and CDR2 is FQNEAQ (reference sequence). V shed 6 bases and J 5 bases; nucleotides not matched to a gene: 18. This CDR3 is CASSLKKSSGSVRETQYF. CDR3 nucleotide sequence: TGTGCCAGCAGTCTAAAGAAGTCTAGCGGGAGCGTGAGGGAGACCCAGTACTTC.

This rearrangement joins TRBV10-3 to TRBJ1-2; 11 nucleotides agree with TRBD1. The V gene's germline CDR1 is ENHRY and CDR2 SYGVKD. V lost 3 bases, J lost 2 bases, and 8 bases stayed unmatched. The CDR3 contains 17 residues. CDR3 sequence: CAISERGQGAANYGYTF. CDR3 nucleotide sequence: TGTGCCATCAGTGAACGCGGACAGGGGGCAGCGAACTATGGCTACACCTTC.

This chain uses TRBV19 with TRBJ2-6; tentatively, D is TRBD1 (5 bases). Germline lookup yields CDR1 LNHDA and CDR2 SQIVND (reference sequence). The CDR3 totals 16 residues. V lost 3 bases and J lost 1, with 10 bases in between. CDR3 DNA sequence: TGTGCCAGTAGTATCCTCCAGGGATCTGGGGCCAACGTCCTGACTTTC. Encoded protein: CASSILQGSGANVLTF.